Each of the 11 T cell receptor beta chains below was sequenced from the same sample in a study of T cell responses to AZD1222 COVID-19 vaccine. The assay was immunoSEQ multiplex PCR, and TCRdb's table has in-frame clones only and misses some. The sample includes about 47,000 clones, under 85% seen only once; the top ten take 20% to 25%. The specimen comprised peripheral blood, sampled on day 0 of MenACWY control vaccination. All receptors derive from an adult in good health.

This clone has a single count. The chain has TRBV9 and TRBJ2-2; 7 nucleotides line up with TRBD2. CDR3 length: 16 amino acids. Germline-derived CDR1 and CDR2 are SGDLS and YYNGEE. The junction had 4 bases not matched to a gene; V was cut back by 0 bases and J by 2 bases. The CDR3 bases are TGTGCCAGCAGCGTAGGAGCGGGGACTAACACCGGGGAGCTGTTTTTT. It encodes CASSVGAGTNTGELFF. Drawing the rest from reference TRBV9 and TRBJ2-2, the complete variable domain is DSGVTQTPKHLITATGQRVTLRCSPRSGDLSVYWYQQSLDQGLQFLIQYYNGEERAKGNILERFSAQQFPDLHSELNLSSLELGDSALYFCASSVGAGTNTGELFFGEGSRLTVL.

The chain uses TRBV12-3 or TRBV12-4 and TRBJ2-1; D is possibly TRBD1 (5 bases). The CDR3 runs to 11 residues. V shed 4 bases and J shed 8 bases, with 6 bases lying between them. CDR3 loop: CASSSGYEQFF. The CDR3 DNA is TGTGCCAGCAGTTCAGGGTATGAGCAGTTCTTC.

This chain joins TRBV2 and TRBJ2-5; D remains ambiguous. V was cut by 3 bases and J by 7 bases, with 12 bases left in between. The germline V gene encodes CDR1 SNHLY and CDR2 FYNNEI. The CDR3 length is 13 residues. The DNA of the CDR3 is TGTGCCAGCAGTGATCGATTATTTGGGACCCAGTACTTC. It yields the protein CASSDRLFGTQYF.

This clone turned up a few times. The chain employs TRBV4-1 and TRBJ1-1; no firm D call. Per the germline V gene, CDR1 is MGHRA and CDR2 is YSYEKL. V was shortened by 1 base and J by 3 bases, with 21 bases between the two germline ends. The CDR3 runs to 18 residues. The CDR3 nucleotides are TGCGCCAGCAGCCAAGGAATATTGAGGAGGGTCCGGGACACTGAAGCTTTCTTT. Its protein product is CASSQGILRRVRDTEAFF.

This chain joins TRBV10-1 and TRBJ1-2, with TRBD1 identical over 7 bases. This CDR3 is built from 13 residues. CDR1 is WNHNN, CDR2 SYGVQD, per germline (reference sequence). Unmatched junction bases numbered 6, after V lost 3 bases and J lost 8 bases. CDR3 coding DNA: TGCGCCAGCAGTGAAGAGACAGGGAGGGGCTACACCTTC. It is translated as CASSEETGRGYTF.

The sample holds one count of this clone. V is TRBV19 and J is TRBJ2-6; 11 bases line up with TRBD1. The V and J ends lost 7 bases and 4 bases, in that order; junction bases with no gene match: 9. Germline-derived CDR1 and CDR2 are LNHDA and SQIVND (reference sequence). The CDR3 loop spans 17 amino acids. The CDR3 spells CASISGQGVLGANVLTF. The CDR3 nucleotides are TGTGCCAGTATATCGGGACAGGGGGTCTTGGGGGCCAACGTCCTGACTTTC.

The chain recombines TRBV11-1 with TRBJ1-1; the match to TRBD1 covers 7 bases. Germline CDR1 SGHAT, CDR2 FQDESV (reference sequence). The CDR3 is 15 amino acids. J gave up 5 bases and V 3 bases, and 9 bases lay outside the gene matches. The CDR3 is CASSLGASGGTEAFF. The CDR3 DNA is TGTGCCAGCAGCTTGGGTGCGTCAGGGGGAACTGAAGCTTTCTTT.

The J gene is TRBJ1-2, the V gene TRBV5-6, with a tentative D call TRBD1 (5 bases). CDR3 size: 14 residues. CDR1 and CDR2 from the germline V gene are SGHDT and YYEEEE. The V end lost 2 bases, the J end lost 7 bases, and 15 bases lay between the germline ends. CDR3 in amino acids: CASSLGRVNPGYTF. The CDR3 DNA reads TGTGCCAGCAGCTTAGGCAGGGTGAATCCTGGCTACACCTTC.

The chain combines TRBV5-1 with TRBJ1-1; D is ambiguous. CDR3 length: 14 residues. V was trimmed by 2 bases and J by 1 base, leaving 9 bases between them. Germline CDR1 and CDR2: SGHRS and YFSETQ. CDR3 amino acids: CASSLYTENTEAFF. The CDR3 coding sequence is TGCGCCAGCAGCTTATATACAGAGAACACTGAAGCTTTCTTT.

The chain is built from TRBV5-4 and TRBJ2-7; 8 nucleotides match TRBD2. The CDR3 extends over 15 amino acids. Germline V gene data show CDR1 as SGHNT and CDR2 as YYREEE (reference sequence). With 2 bases clipped from V and 5 bases from J, the junction kept 9 bases outside the gene matches. CDR3 DNA sequence: TGTGCCAGCAGCTTCGGGGCTAGCGGGTTGAACGAGCAGTACGTC. Its translation is CASSFGASGLNEQYV.

This clone is deemed medium-sized. The V and J genes are TRBV6-4 and TRBJ2-6, with 8 bases fitting TRBD1. V was pared by 4 bases and J by 0 bases, with 2 bases of the junction left unmatched. This CDR3 region has 16 residues. CDR1 and CDR2 (germline): MRHNA, SNTAGT. The CDR3 bases are TGTGCCAGCAGTGTTACAGGGGGCTCTGGGGCCAACGTCCTGACTTTC. Translated: CASSVTGGSGANVLTF.